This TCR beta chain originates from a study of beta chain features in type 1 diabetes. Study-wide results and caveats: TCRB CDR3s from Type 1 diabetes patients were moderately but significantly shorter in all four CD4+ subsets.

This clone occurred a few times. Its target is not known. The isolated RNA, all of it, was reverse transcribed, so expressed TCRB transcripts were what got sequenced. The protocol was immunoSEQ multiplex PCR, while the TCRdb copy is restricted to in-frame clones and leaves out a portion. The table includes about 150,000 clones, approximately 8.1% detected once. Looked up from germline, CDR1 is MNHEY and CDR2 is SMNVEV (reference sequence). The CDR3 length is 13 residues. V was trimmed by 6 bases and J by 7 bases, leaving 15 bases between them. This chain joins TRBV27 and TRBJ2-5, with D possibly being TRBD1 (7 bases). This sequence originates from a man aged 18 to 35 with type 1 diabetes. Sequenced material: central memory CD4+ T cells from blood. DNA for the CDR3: TGTGCCAGCAGCTTCCAGGGGGGAGCGACCCAGTACTTC. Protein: CASSFQGGATQYF.